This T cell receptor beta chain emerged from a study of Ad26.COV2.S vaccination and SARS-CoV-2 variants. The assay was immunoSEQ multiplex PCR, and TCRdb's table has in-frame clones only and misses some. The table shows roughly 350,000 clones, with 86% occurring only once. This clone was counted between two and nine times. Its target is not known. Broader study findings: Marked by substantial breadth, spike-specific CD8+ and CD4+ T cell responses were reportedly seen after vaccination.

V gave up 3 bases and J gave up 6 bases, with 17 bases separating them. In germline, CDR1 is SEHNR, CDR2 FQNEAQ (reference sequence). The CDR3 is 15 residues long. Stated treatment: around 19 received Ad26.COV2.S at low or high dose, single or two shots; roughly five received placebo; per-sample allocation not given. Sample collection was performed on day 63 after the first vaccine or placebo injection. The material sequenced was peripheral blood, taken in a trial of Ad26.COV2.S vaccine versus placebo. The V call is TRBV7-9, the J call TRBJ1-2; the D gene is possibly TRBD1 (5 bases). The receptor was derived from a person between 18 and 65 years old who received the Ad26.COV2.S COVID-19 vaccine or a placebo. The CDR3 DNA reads TGTGCCAGCAGCTTCCGGACACCTCTTTCCGATGGCTACACCTTC. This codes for CASSFRTPLSDGYTF.